What follows is one T cell receptor beta chain and its context. Cohorts were assigned according to the clinical history that participants reported. Study processing details: Reference gene primer amplification gave nucleated cell count estimates. Sequenced by immunoSEQ multiplex PCR; TCRdb stores in-frame clones only, minus some. The DNA was the basis for D and trimming; V, J and clone size are from that table. The sample carries about 270,000 clones, about 87% recorded once. The data belong to a study of blood T cell repertoires in COVID-19. The CDR3 contains 14 residues. V lost 4 bases and J lost 10; bases outside the gene matches: 11. Germline CDR1 is SGHRS and CDR2 is YFSETQ.

V and J are TRBV5-1 and TRBJ2-1, with 7 bases identical to TRBD2. This clonotype was sampled from a woman aged 45-60 years who had recovered from COVID-19. The sequenced material came from PBMCs or T cells enriched from blood (not recorded which). CDR3 nucleotides: TGCGCCAGCAGCCCCGGGACTACCTTCGGGGAGCAGTTCTTC. This sequence encodes CASSPGTTFGEQFF.